Included here is one T cell receptor (beta chain) sequence, with context. An end of the junction differs from the germline gene, which may be a read error. The data derive from a study of cytomegalovirus exposure and HLA in healthy donors. The PCR employed 60 Vbeta primers together with 13 Jbeta primers. Profiling relied on immunoSEQ multiplex PCR, and the TCRdb table lists in-frame clones only, not all of them. The sample lists about 130,000 clones, around 80% occurring once. CDR1 and CDR2 from the germline V gene are SGHAT and FQNNGV. The CDR3 spans 18 residues. Input material: PBMCs. This clonotype was sampled from a female donor in good health and CMV-seronegative. The V call is TRBV11-2, the J call TRBJ2-1; tentatively, D is TRBD2 (5 bases). CDR3 DNA: TGTACCAGCAGCCCCCGAAAGTTAGGAGGTAGGGTCTACAATGAGCAGTTCTTC. Its protein product is CTSSPRKLGGRVYNEQFF.